The 18 T cell receptor beta chains below were found in one sample sequenced in a study of blood T cell repertoires in COVID-19. Measured with immunoSEQ multiplex PCR; TCRdb has only the in-frame clones, and not every one. The data show about 220,000 clones, around four fifths seen once. The sample comprised peripheral blood. The receptors stem from a woman in her thirties or forties with active or convalescent COVID-19.

The chain is built from TRBV3-1 (or the pseudogene TRBV3-2) and TRBJ1-5, with TRBD1 as a possible D gene (6 bases). This CDR3 comprises 15 residues. Trimming removed 1 base from V and 7 bases from J, with 14 bases in between. CDR1 LGHDT and CDR2 YNNKEL come from the germline V gene (reference sequence). The DNA for the CDR3 is TGTGCCAGCAGCCAAGGTGGGGGCAGAGGCCAGCCCCAGCATTTT. It codes for CASSQGGGRGQPQHF.

This chain links TRBV19 with TRBJ2-1; 11 positions agree with TRBD2. CDR3 size: 15 residues. Trimming at V came to 5 bases and at J to 4 bases, leaving 4 bases not matched to a gene. Germline V CDR1 and CDR2: LNHDA, SQIVND (reference sequence). CDR3 residues: CASSSLAGGYNEQFF. The DNA for the CDR3 is TGTGCCAGTAGTTCCCTAGCGGGAGGTTACAATGAGCAGTTCTTC.

This chain joins TRBV27 and TRBJ1-4; 8 bases agree with TRBD1. CDR3 size: 15 residues. CDR1 and CDR2 from the germline V gene are MNHEY and SMNVEV (reference sequence). The J segment lost 3 bases and the V segment lost 3 bases, leaving 3 bases of the junction unmatched. CDR3 region: CASSFSDRANEKLFF. CDR3 bases: TGTGCCAGCAGTTTTTCGGACAGGGCTAATGAAAAACTGTTTTTT.

This rearrangement joins TRBV12-3 or TRBV12-4 to TRBJ1-1, with D hard to call. V shed 11 bases and J shed 1 base, with 14 bases lying between them. The CDR3 consists of 13 residues. The CDR3 coding sequence is TGTGCCGTCACCCTTTGGGCGAACACTGAAGCTTTCTTT. This codes for CAVTLWANTEAFF.

This clone was seen just once. CDR3 in DNA: TGTGCCAGCAGTTCCCGACTAGTGGATACGCAGTATTTT. Its protein product is CASSSRLVDTQYF. V gene TRBV6-2 or TRBV6-3 combines with J gene TRBJ2-3; a possible D gene is TRBD2 (6 bases). The germline gives CDR1 MNHEY, CDR2 SVGEGT. V was cut by 4 bases and J by 6 bases, with 11 bases left in between. The CDR3 totals 13 residues.

V and J are TRBV18 and TRBJ2-3; 9 bases map to TRBD1. CDR1 and CDR2 (germline): KGHSH, LQKENI. Germline trimming cut 4 bases from V and 4 bases from J; bases unmatched to any gene: 6. The length of the CDR3 is 15 residues. CDR3 coding DNA: TGTGCCAGCTCACTCCGACAGGGGGTAGCAGATACGCAGTATTTT. It codes for CASSLRQGVADTQYF.

The rearrangement links TRBV30 to TRBJ1-3, with D possibly matching TRBD1 (6 bases). The germline V and J ends were trimmed by 5 bases and 1 base, with 12 bases remaining between them. Germline-derived CDR1 and CDR2 are GTSNPN and SVGIG (reference sequence). CDR3 length: 14 amino acids. The CDR3: CAWGGAVSGNTIYF. In DNA form, the CDR3 reads TGTGCCTGGGGGGGGGCAGTTTCTGGAAACACCATATATTTT.

This clone occurred once. V usage is TRBV2 and J usage is TRBJ1-6; no clear D gene. Germline CDR1 reads SNHLY; CDR2 reads FYNNEI. The CDR3 is made up of 12 amino acids. Trimming removed 7 bases from V and 9 bases from J, with 10 bases in between. This chain's CDR3 is CASTLSGSPLHF. CDR3 sequence (DNA): TGTGCCAGCACTTTATCCGGTTCACCCCTCCACTTT.

This clone has only a few counts. The chain employs TRBV6-6 and TRBJ2-5; 11 bases match TRBD1. This CDR3 has 14 residues. The V gene's germline CDR1 is MNHNY and CDR2 SVGAGI (reference sequence). V gave up 9 bases and J gave up 4 bases; unmatched junction bases: 7. The CDR3 here is CASWTGGGGETQYF. The CDR3 nucleotides read TGTGCCAGTTGGACAGGGGGCGGTGGAGAGACCCAGTACTTC.

The rearrangement links TRBV30 to TRBJ2-5; 7 bases are shared with TRBD1. Germline V CDR1 and CDR2: GTSNPN, SVGIG (reference sequence). The CDR3 runs 15 residues. V lost 2 bases and J lost 3; bases outside the gene matches: 9. CDR3 sequence reads: CAWSFLDRAEETQYF. CDR3 nucleotides: TGTGCCTGGAGTTTTCTCGACAGGGCCGAAGAGACCCAGTACTTC.

The chain uses TRBV25-1 and TRBJ2-2; 8 nucleotides line up with TRBD2. CDR3 size: 16 residues. Germline-derived CDR1 and CDR2 are MGHDK and SYGVNS. J lost 1 base, V lost 6 bases, and 7 bases had no gene match. CDR3 residues: CASSRARGGNTGELFF. CDR3 DNA: TGTGCCAGCAGCCGCGCTCGGGGGGGGAACACCGGGGAGCTGTTTTTT.

The chain links TRBV3-1 (or the pseudogene TRBV3-2) to TRBJ1-6, with unresolved D. The CDR3 covers 14 residues. V was trimmed by 4 bases and J by 8 bases, leaving 12 bases between them. Germline assignment: CDR1 LGHDT and CDR2 YNNKEL (reference sequence). The CDR3 protein is CASSRTPEDSPLHF. The DNA for the CDR3 is TGTGCCAGCAGCCGGACTCCTGAGGATTCACCCCTCCACTTT.

The J gene is TRBJ2-7, the V gene TRBV28; perhaps TRBD1 as D (5 bases). V dropped 2 bases and J dropped 5 bases, with 13 bases sitting between them. Germline CDR1 is MDHEN and CDR2 is SYDVKM. This CDR3 is built from 14 residues. The CDR3 DNA follows: TGTGCCAGCAGTTTAGCAGACAGAACTAACGAGCAGTACTTC. This codes for CASSLADRTNEQYF.

The V call is TRBV7-8, the J call TRBJ2-5, with 10 positions matching TRBD1. Germline CDR1 is SGHVS and CDR2 is FQNEAQ. This CDR3 contains 17 residues. V lost 0 bases, J lost 4 bases, and 8 bases stayed unmatched. The CDR3 loop is CASSLAPHRTGGETQYF. The CDR3 bases are TGTGCCAGCAGCTTAGCCCCCCACCGGACAGGGGGAGAGACCCAGTACTTC.

As concerns this clone: Other DNA sequences in this sample translate to the same CDR3. The chain joins TRBV19 to TRBJ1-5, with unresolved D. The V end was cut by 8 bases, the J end by 1 base, with 9 bases between. The CDR3 has 13 amino acids. From germline, CDR1 is LNHDA and CDR2 SQIVND (reference sequence). DNA for the CDR3: TGTGCCAGTTCCACGGGAAGCAATCAGCCCCAGCATTTT. Its protein is CASSTGSNQPQHF.

This chain connects TRBV7-2 to TRBJ2-2; 8 positions match TRBD2. This CDR3 comprises 16 residues. With V trimmed by 1 base and J by 5 bases, 6 bases remained unmatched. Germline values: CDR1 SGHTA, CDR2 FQGNSA. CDR3 loop: CASSLVSGGATGELFF. The CDR3 DNA reads TGTGCCAGCAGCTTAGTCAGCGGGGGCGCAACCGGGGAGCTGTTTTTT.

V and J are TRBV5-1 and TRBJ2-3, with D possibly being TRBD1 (6 bases). V was pared by 7 bases and J by 4 bases, with 13 bases between. Germline CDR1 and CDR2: SGHRS and YFSETQ. This CDR3 region has 13 residues. The CDR3 region has the DNA TGCGCCAGCCGAGGGGGTAGGGCAGATACGCAGTATTTT. Amino acid sequence: CASRGGRADTQYF.

The V gene is TRBV28, the J gene TRBJ1-5; 7 bases agree with TRBD1. The trim removed 6 bases at V and 3 bases at J, leaving 5 bases unmatched. Germline V gene data show CDR1 as MDHEN and CDR2 as SYDVKM. The CDR3 covers 14 residues. CDR3 sequence (DNA): TGTGCCAGCAGCCATGACAGGGCCAATCAGCCCCAGCATTTT. Its protein product is CASSHDRANQPQHF.